This T cell receptor (beta chain) was captured in a study of vaccination and CD4 T cells after COVID-19. Germline-derived CDR1 and CDR2 are SGHRS and YFSETQ. Trimming took off 3 bases at V and 5 bases at J, with 9 bases between the two ends. The CDR3 has 14 residues. Via MiXCR, TCRdb re-called the PCR reads, giving one row per CDR3 protein. The table includes some 20,000 distinct CDR3 sequences, roughly three fifths detected once. This specimen consisted of CD4+ T cells from blood, obtained before SARS-CoV-2 vaccination. This sequence joins TRBV5-1 and TRBJ1-6; possible D gene TRBD1, 5 bases. This TCR came from a human donor who had recovered from COVID-19. For the CDR3, the DNA is TGCGCCAGCAGCTGGGGGGGAGATAATTCACCCCTCCACTTT. Protein: CASSWGGDNSPLHF.